This record concerns one T cell receptor (beta chain) sequence. The sample holds a few counts of this clone. What antigen it recognizes has not been identified. There are no base qualities to consult, and no much larger clone falls within one base. This sample is part of a study of T cell repertoires in Merkel cell carcinoma (dated by TCRdb to between 2019 and 2020). Regarding the study in general: Patients who had received intralesional immunotherapy or systemic immune checkpoint blockade ahead of the biopsy were left out. Tetramer sorting, cloning and paired TCR sequencing of expanded tumor-infiltrating lymphocytes were first used to define MCPyV-specific clonotypes. To be included, a participant needed a diagnosis of MCPyV-positive Merkel cell carcinoma and tumor-infiltrating lymphocytes that had been successfully expanded in vitro.

Study subjects had biopsy-confirmed Merkel cell carcinoma that was MCPyV-positive, and every subject had positive serum antibodies to T-antigen. Genomic DNA was extracted from about 6 adjacent 10-micron frozen tumor sections without any cell sorting or culture. Tumor biopsy tissue of roughly 5 x 5 x 5 mm was frozen in optimal cutting temperature compound. In the frozen biopsy, scout sections stained with hematoxylin and eosin confirmed abundant Merkel cell carcinoma and infiltrating cells. As encoded in the germline V gene, CDR1 is SGHRS while CDR2 is YFSETQ. At the junction V is shortened by 3 bases and J by 3 bases, with 15 bases in between. Reading from cysteine to phenylalanine, the CDR3 counts 15 amino acids. Just the 45-base CDR3 DNA is kept, in frame starting at base 1. Paper-wide results and their limitations: Normal tissue biopsies were not studied.

The immunoSEQ assay was used both to sequence TRB CDR3 from tumor genomic DNA and to process the resulting data. TCRdb provides this immuneACCESS table in a form limited to in-frame rearrangements. Some clones are lacking; in checked studies, under half of them reflect an unresolved V gene, and why the rest are absent is not known. Present in this sample are about 14,000 clones, roughly 72% of which were seen just once. 15% to 20% of the sample goes to the ten largest clones. This TCR derives from an adult with Merkel cell carcinoma. The rearranged segments are TRBV5-1 and TRBJ1-2, with a tentative D gene TRBD1 over 5 matching bases. Sequenced material: tumor tissue. Here the CDR3 is given as CASSSRSPRDYGYTF. The DNA reads TGCGCCAGCAGCTCCCGTTCTCCCAGGGACTATGGCTACACCTTC.